The 13 T cell receptor beta chains below come from one sample, sequenced in a study of early T cells in non-severe SARS-CoV-2 infection. From the 5' RACE reads, TCRdb called clonotypes with MiXCR, one entry per CDR3 protein. The sample holds just over 25,000 distinct CDR3 sequences; about 4.7% are singletons and the top ten take approximately 10%. The sequenced material came from whole blood. Every receptor here comes from an adult who was a healthcare worker with PCR-confirmed SARS-CoV-2 infection or an uninfected control (not recorded which).

Ten or more counts support this clonotype. This chain uses TRBV9 with TRBJ2-1; the match to TRBD2 covers 7 bases. The CDR3 spans 17 residues. Germline values: CDR1 SGDLS, CDR2 YYNGEE. Unmatched junction bases numbered 10, after V lost 0 bases and J lost 4 bases. In DNA, the CDR3 is TGTGCCAGCAGCGTAGCTCCGGCTAGCGGACTATACAATGAGCAGTTCTTC. It yields the protein CASSVAPASGLYNEQFF.

This clonotype was counted many times. The chain combines TRBV29-1 with TRBJ1-1; 8 bases fit TRBD1. Germline V gene data show CDR1 as SQVTM and CDR2 as ANQGSEA. CDR3 length equals 13 residues. Losses at the gene ends were 6 bases for V and 1 base for J; bases not matched to a gene: 4. CDR3 coding DNA: TGCAGCGTAGGACAGGGACGGAACACTGAAGCTTTCTTT. Translation gives CSVGQGRNTEAFF.

This clonotype was seen at least ten times. The rearrangement uses TRBV29-1 and TRBJ1-1, with a weak D call TRBD1 (5 bases). CDR3 length: 12 residues. V lost 6 bases to trimming and J lost 10 bases, with 18 bases between them. Germline CDR1 SQVTM, CDR2 ANQGSEA. The CDR3 DNA follows: TGCAGCGTCTCTTCAGGGCCCGGCTCAGCTTTCTTT. Its translation: CSVSSGPGSAFF.

This clonotype was seen repeatedly, ten times or more. The chain has TRBV28 and TRBJ1-4; D not resolved. V was pared by 2 bases and J by 1 base, with 8 bases between. CDR1 and CDR2 from the germline V gene are MDHEN and SYDVKM. CDR3 length: 15 amino acids. In DNA form, the CDR3 reads TGTGCCAGCAGTTTAAGTCTGGGAACTAATGAAAAACTGTTTTTT. The encoded protein is CASSLSLGTNEKLFF. The full variable domain, rest sourced from reference TRBV28 and TRBJ1-4, is DVKVTQSSRYLVKRTGEKVFLECVQDMDHENMFWYRQDPGLGLRLIYFSYDVKMKEKGDIPEGYSVSREKKERFSLILESASTNQTSMYLCASSLSLGTNEKLFFGSGTQLSVL.

This clonotype was recorded at least ten times. The J gene is TRBJ1-6, the V gene TRBV6-4; TRBD1 might be the D (6 bases). V lost 0 bases and J lost 9, with 6 bases in between. CDR1 and CDR2 (germline): MRHNA, SNTAGT. The CDR3 covers 13 residues. The CDR3 DNA sequence: TGTGCCAGCAGTGACTCCAGGGGTTCACCCCTCCACTTT. Protein: CASSDSRGSPLHF.

Ten or more counts support this clonotype. This chain joins TRBV18 and TRBJ2-7; a possible D gene is TRBD2 (5 bases). This CDR3 has 13 amino acids. With 4 bases removed from V and 4 bases from J, the gap between germline ends came to 11 bases. Germline values: CDR1 KGHSH, CDR2 LQKENI. The chain's CDR3 is CASSQKGGYEQYF. The CDR3 DNA follows: TGTGCCAGCTCACAAAAAGGAGGATACGAGCAGTACTTC.

This clonotype appeared many times. This chain links TRBV20-1 with TRBJ2-1, with 14 bases that match TRBD2. The germline V gene encodes CDR1 DFQATT and CDR2 SNEGSKA (reference sequence). This CDR3 is 14 amino acids long. V was clipped by 7 bases and J by 7 bases; unmatched bases: 6. In DNA, the CDR3 is TGCAGTGTAAGGGGACTAGCGGGAGTTAATGAGCAGTTCTTC. Translating gives CSVRGLAGVNEQFF.

This clonotype turned up a few times. Given a much more abundant clone one base away, this may be a read error. This chain joins TRBV7-9 and TRBJ1-1; tentatively, D is TRBD1 (6 bases). Germline values: CDR1 SEHNR, CDR2 FQNEAQ (reference sequence). V gave up 1 base and J gave up 4 bases, with 7 bases separating them. The length of the CDR3 is 13 residues. CDR3 DNA: TGTGCCAGCAGCTTAGAGGGGGTCACTGAAGCTTTCTTT. Its protein is CASSLEGVTEAFF.

This clonotype was seen ten or more times. The V and J genes are TRBV7-9 and TRBJ2-4; D possibly uses TRBD1 or TRBD2 (5 bases each). Germline-derived CDR1 and CDR2 are SEHNR and FQNEAQ (reference sequence). Between the trimmed V and J ends, which lost 5 bases and 8 bases, there was a span of 16 bases. The CDR3 sequence is 14 residues long. DNA for the CDR3: TGTGCCAGCAGCGACCGGGACGGTAGGGACATTCAGTACTTC. Translated: CASSDRDGRDIQYF. The whole variable domain, filled in from reference TRBV7-9 and TRBJ2-4, reads DTGVSQNPRHKITKRGQNVTFRCDPISEHNRLYWYRQTLGQGPEFLTYFQNEAQLEKSRLLSDRFSAERPKGSFSTLEIQRTEQGDSAMYLCASSDRDGRDIQYFGAGTRLSVL.

This clonotype was detected a few times. V is TRBV29-1 and J is TRBJ2-5; 8 bases are shared with TRBD1. The CDR3 covers 16 residues. Trimming took 4 bases from V and 2 from J; bases not matched to a gene: 12. Germline CDR1 reads SQVTM; CDR2 reads ANQGSEA. For the CDR3, the DNA is TGCAGCGTTGGGGCTGTTGCAGGGGGCCTGCAAGAGACCCAGTACTTC. Translated, it gives CSVGAVAGGLQETQYF.

There are many counts of this clonotype. The rearrangement links TRBV27 to TRBJ2-2; D not certain. Trimming took off 5 bases at V and 0 bases at J, with 10 bases between the two ends. This CDR3 contains 15 residues. Germline values: CDR1 MNHEY, CDR2 SMNVEV (reference sequence). This CDR3 reads CASSPTWTNTGELFF. The CDR3 nucleotides are TGTGCCAGCAGTCCAACGTGGACGAACACCGGGGAGCTGTTTTTT.

In this sample, this clonotype turned up many times. This chain links TRBV7-2 with TRBJ1-5; D perhaps matches TRBD1 (5 bases). In germline, CDR1 is SGHTA, CDR2 FQGNSA. The CDR3 consists of 16 residues. V gave up 1 base and J gave up 6 bases, with 16 bases separating them. CDR3: CASSLVGRELTQPQHF. DNA for the CDR3: TGTGCCAGCAGCTTAGTCGGCAGGGAGCTTACTCAGCCCCAGCATTTT.

Many counts were recorded for this clonotype. The chain is built from TRBV14 and TRBJ2-7, with 9 bases aligning to TRBD2. The CDR3 runs 16 residues. Per the germline V gene, CDR1 is SGHDN and CDR2 is FVKESK. J lost 7 bases, V lost 3 bases, and 13 bases had no gene match. The CDR3 DNA follows: TGTGCCAGCAGCCACGAAGTTATAGCGGGAGTGAGGGAGCAGTACTTC. Protein sequence: CASSHEVIAGVREQYF.